A single sample is the source of the 7 T cell receptor beta chains below, sequenced in a study of blood T cells in healthy people across ages. A J-beta primer mix and a sample-barcoded 5' primer were used in a second PCR of roughly 7 to 12 cycles. TCRdb called the 5' RACE reads again in MiXCR, with one record for every CDR3 protein. The sample includes about 1,800,000 distinct CDR3 sequences, roughly 30% of them seen just once. Sequencing was carried out using blood. These receptors all stem from a woman aged 25 to 39 in good health.

Ten or more counts support this clonotype. The genes are TRBV6-5 and TRBJ2-1; D is undetermined. The CDR3 runs 13 residues. V was shortened by 6 bases and J by 4 bases, with 10 bases between the two germline ends. Germline V gene data show CDR1 as MNHEY and CDR2 as SVGAGI. The CDR3 loop is CASRPTHYNEQFF. In DNA, the CDR3 is TGTGCCAGCAGGCCGACACATTACAATGAGCAGTTCTTC.

This clonotype was observed a few times. The chain employs TRBV24-1 and TRBJ2-2, with D perhaps matching TRBD1 (5 bases). Germline assignment: CDR1 KGHDR and CDR2 SFDVKD. The CDR3 contains 21 residues. V was cut by 5 bases and J by 4 bases, with 31 bases left in between. The CDR3 DNA sequence: TGTGCCACCAGTGGATTTCAGAGGCCGGTGGTTTCCAGGGTGGGCACCGGGGAGCTGTTTTTT. It yields the protein CATSGFQRPVVSRVGTGELFF.

Remarks on this clonotype: With a much larger clone just one base away, this may be a read error. The chain has TRBV29-1 and TRBJ2-4; D perhaps matches TRBD2 (6 bases). The J call may not be correct, given that the DNA end is closer to TRBJ2-7. Per the germline V gene, CDR1 is SQVTM and CDR2 is ANQGSEA. This CDR3 contains 13 residues. As DNA, the CDR3 is TGCAGCGGACGGACTAACGGGAACTACGAGCAGTACTTC. Protein sequence: CSGRTNGNYEQYF.

The chain links TRBV7-9 to TRBJ1-2; D call uncertain. The ends were cut back, 5 bases at V and 7 bases at J, with 14 bases in the middle. The CDR3 consists of 13 residues. From germline, CDR1 is SEHNR and CDR2 FQNEAQ (reference sequence). CDR3 residues: CASSREIGGGYTF. The CDR3 DNA is TGTGCCAGCAGCCGAGAAATCGGTGGTGGCTACACCTTC.

This clonotype occurred a few times. The V gene is TRBV2, the J gene TRBJ2-1; 11 positions match TRBD2. Germline CDR1 SNHLY, CDR2 FYNNEI. The CDR3 length is 15 residues. After removal of 4 bases from V and 6 bases from J, the junction contained 5 bases not matched to a gene. This chain's CDR3 is CASSVRLAGPNEQFF. The CDR3 DNA reads TGTGCCAGCAGTGTGAGACTAGCGGGACCCAATGAGCAGTTCTTC.

This clonotype has only a few counts. The V call is TRBV13, the J call TRBJ2-1; possible D gene TRBD2, 7 bases. This CDR3 region has 15 residues. Germline lookup yields CDR1 PRHDT and CDR2 FYEKMQ (reference sequence). V lost 5 bases to trimming and J lost 2 bases, with 13 bases between them. Written as DNA, the CDR3 is TGTGCCAGCAGCGTGCGGGGGCCCGCCTACAATGAGCAGTTCTTC. It yields the protein CASSVRGPAYNEQFF.

In this sample, this clonotype turned up a few times. The rearrangement links TRBV9 to TRBJ1-4, with 7 nucleotides matching TRBD1. The CDR3 extends over 16 amino acids. V was pared by 2 bases and J by 0 bases, with 4 bases of the junction left unmatched. Germline lookup yields CDR1 SGDLS and CDR2 YYNGEE. CDR3 loop: CASSVGTEATNEKLFF. CDR3 coding DNA: TGTGCCAGCAGCGTGGGGACAGAAGCAACTAATGAAAAACTGTTTTTT.